The 14 T cell receptor beta chains below all came from one sample that was sequenced in a study of T-cell memory formation after mild COVID-19. MiXCR, run by TCRdb on the 5' RACE reads, gives a single entry per CDR3 protein. The data contain more than 75,000 distinct CDR3 sequences, about 15% of them singletons. Material for sequencing was PBMCs or a T cell subset sorted from them (not recorded which). All receptors come from an adult woman who had mild COVID-19 (a few samples of this study predate the infection). Cell type and time point are not known.

The sample holds a few counts of this clonotype. The V gene is TRBV4-3, the J gene TRBJ1-6; D is undetermined. The CDR3 spans 17 residues. The germline CDR1 and CDR2 sequences are LGHNA and YSLEER. V lost 2 bases and J lost 0, with 11 bases in between. CDR3: CASSQLTGISYNSPLHF. DNA of the CDR3: TGCGCCAGCAGCCAACTGACCGGGATCTCCTATAATTCACCCCTCCACTTT.

The V gene is TRBV5-5, the J gene TRBJ2-4; D perhaps matches TRBD2 (6 bases). CDR3 length equals 19 residues. Germline V gives CDR1 SGHKS, CDR2 YYEKEE (reference sequence). Trimming took 4 bases from V and 0 from J, leaving 23 bases between them. This CDR3 is CASSRTLEGRLVAKNIQYF. CDR3 in DNA: TGTGCCAGCAGCCGGACCCTGGAGGGGAGACTGGTAGCCAAAAACATTCAGTACTTC.

DNA for the CDR3: TGTGCCAGCAGCTTTCGGGGGAACACTGAAGCTTTCTTT. Amino acid sequence: CASSFRGNTEAFF. V gene TRBV7-2 combines with J gene TRBJ1-1; the D is unclear. The CDR3 contains 13 residues. V lost 3 bases to trimming and J lost 1 base, with 6 bases between them. Germline CDR1 reads SGHTA; CDR2 reads FQGNSA.

The chain carries TRBV7-9 and TRBJ2-3; D not resolved. With 1 base removed from V and 4 bases from J, the gap between germline ends came to 9 bases. Germline V lookup: CDR1 SEHNR, CDR2 FQNEAQ (reference sequence). This CDR3 has 14 amino acids. CDR3 DNA: TGTGCCAGCAGCTTAGGGGGTGTGGCAGATACGCAGTATTTT. Its translation: CASSLGGVADTQYF.

The chain employs TRBV2 and TRBJ1-2; D gene ambiguous. This CDR3 is 9 amino acids long. The germline V gene encodes CDR1 SNHLY and CDR2 FYNNEI. Deletions cut 3 bases from V and 12 bases from J, with 5 bases between. Here the CDR3 DNA reads TGTGCCAGCAGTGACGGTGACACCTTC. This sequence encodes CASSDGDTF.

The sample holds a few counts of this clonotype. This chain joins TRBV5-6 and TRBJ1-2; D ambiguous. V shed 4 bases and J shed 3 bases, with 7 bases lying between them. The CDR3 consists of 12 residues. CDR1 SGHDT and CDR2 YYEEEE come from the germline V gene. CDR3 amino acids: CASSVRDYGYTF. CDR3 DNA sequence: TGTGCCAGCAGCGTAAGAGACTATGGCTACACCTTC.

This chain uses TRBV7-9 with TRBJ2-7; D is perhaps TRBD2 (6 bases). This CDR3 is built from 16 residues. V was clipped by 0 bases and J by 6 bases, with 18 bases between them. Per the germline V gene, CDR1 is SEHNR and CDR2 is FQNEAQ (reference sequence). CDR3 DNA: TGTGCCAGCAGCTTAGCGGTTGGGGCGGGGCGCAGCGAGCAGTACTTC. It codes for CASSLAVGAGRSEQYF.

This clonotype was detected many times. The J gene is TRBJ2-3, the V gene TRBV5-1; maybe TRBD2 (5 bases). This CDR3 is 11 amino acids long. Germline-derived CDR1 and CDR2 are SGHRS and YFSETQ. The V gene lost 5 bases and the J gene lost 5 bases, with 6 bases spanning the gap. The CDR3 region is CASSEGDTQYF. CDR3 DNA sequence: TGCGCCAGCAGTGAGGGAGATACGCAGTATTTT.

This clonotype has only a few counts. The chain uses TRBV12-3 or TRBV12-4 and TRBJ2-1; TRBD2 is a possible D gene (6 bases). The ends were cut back, 1 base at V and 8 bases at J, with 12 bases in the middle. The CDR3 contains 14 residues. The CDR3 nucleotides are TGTGCCAGCAGTTTAGTCGGGACTGGGGATGAGCAGTTCTTC. The encoded protein is CASSLVGTGDEQFF.

This clonotype showed up just a few times. The chain couples TRBV4-3 to TRBJ2-7, with 9 bases identical to TRBD1. The germline CDR1 and CDR2 sequences are LGHNA and YSLEER. V was clipped by 1 base and J by 7 bases; unmatched bases: 8. CDR3 size: 15 residues. CDR3 loop: CASSQGTGAVEEQYF. The DNA for the CDR3 is TGCGCCAGCAGCCAAGGGACAGGGGCCGTCGAGGAGCAGTACTTC.

This clonotype occurred a few times. The chain couples TRBV15 to TRBJ2-7; tentatively, D is TRBD1 or TRBD2 (6 bases each). The V end lost 6 bases, the J end lost 3 bases, and 21 bases lay between the germline ends. The CDR3 runs 16 residues. The germline gives CDR1 LNHNV, CDR2 YYDKDF (reference sequence). The CDR3: CATSSSGALSFYEQYF. The CDR3 nucleotides read TGTGCCACCAGTTCGTCGGGGGCTCTATCTTTCTACGAGCAGTACTTC.

This clonotype was seen more than once but under ten times. DNA for the CDR3: TGTGCCACCCCCGGTAATAGCCAGGGGTGGGCAGATACGCAGTATTTT. Protein product: CATPGNSQGWADTQYF. The rearrangement joins TRBV12-3 or TRBV12-4 to TRBJ2-3, with D maybe TRBD1 (6 bases). The V gene lost 10 bases and the J gene lost 4 bases, with 24 bases spanning the gap. The CDR3 extends over 16 amino acids.

This clonotype appeared once. The chain combines TRBV4-1 with TRBJ2-2, with unresolved D. The CDR3 runs to 14 residues. Deletions cut 4 bases from V and 5 bases from J, with 11 bases between. Germline-derived CDR1 and CDR2 are MGHRA and YSYEKL. CDR3 sequence reads: CASSLPHETGELFF. As DNA, the CDR3 is TGCGCCAGCAGCCTCCCGCACGAGACCGGGGAGCTGTTTTTT.

This clonotype was detected many times. The chain uses TRBV7-9 and TRBJ2-5, with D unclear. The CDR3 loop spans 10 amino acids. V gave up 5 bases and J gave up 4 bases, with 2 bases separating them. Germline-derived CDR1 and CDR2 are SEHNR and FQNEAQ (reference sequence). CDR3: CASSRETQYF. The CDR3 DNA is TGTGCCAGCAGCCGAGAGACCCAGTACTTC.